Below are 30 T cell receptor beta chains sequenced from a single sample in a study of T cells in Graves' hyperthyroidism and ophthalmopathy. Amplification of TCR beta CDR3 regions was performed using RNA transcripts as template. The HTBI primer set served for first-round RT-PCR of the TCR CDR3. TCRdb reanalysed the multiplex PCR reads using MiXCR and keeps one entry per CDR3 protein. The table lists about half a million distinct CDR3 sequences, about 16% of them singletons. The sequenced sample was blood. These receptor sequences come from a young woman with Graves' ophthalmopathy.

This clonotype occurred many times. This chain connects TRBV7-2 to TRBJ1-3; TRBD1 matches at 10 bases. The CDR3 has 16 residues. V lost 3 bases, J lost 4 bases, and 6 bases stayed unmatched. Per germline, CDR1 SGHTA and CDR2 FQGNSA. CDR3 in amino acids: CASSFVPTGGGNTIYF. The CDR3 region has the DNA TGTGCCAGCAGCTTTGTCCCGACAGGGGGCGGAAACACCATATATTTT.

This clonotype was seen at least ten times. The V call is TRBV18, the J call TRBJ2-7; TRBD2 matches at 7 bases. CDR1 KGHSH and CDR2 LQKENI come from the germline V gene. This CDR3 has 17 residues. V dropped 3 bases and J dropped 5; count of bases not matched to a gene: 16. The CDR3: CASSPHPGTSGINEQYF. The DNA for the CDR3 is TGTGCCAGCTCACCCCATCCAGGGACCAGCGGGATTAACGAGCAGTACTTC. The variable domain in full, completed from reference TRBV18 and TRBJ2-7, reads NAGVMQNPRHLVRRRGQEARLRCSPMKGHSHVYWYRQLPEEGLKFMVYLQKENIIDESGMPKERFSAEFPKEGPSILRIQQVVRGDSAAYFCASSPHPGTSGINEQYFGPGTRLTVT.

This clonotype was recorded at least ten times. The genes are TRBV11-2 and TRBJ1-2; D may be TRBD1 (6 bases). Between the trimmed V and J ends, which lost 8 bases and 8 bases, there was a span of 15 bases. The CDR3 length is 12 residues. CDR1 SGHAT and CDR2 FQNNGV come from the germline V gene. This CDR3 reads CASSLRGGGYTF. CDR3 DNA: TGTGCCAGCTCACTCAGGGGAGGGGGCTACACCTTC.

A few counts support this clonotype. CDR3 in DNA: TGTGCCAGCAGCGGGACTAGCGGGAGGGGAAGAGAGACCCAGTACTTC. Protein sequence: CASSGTSGRGRETQYF. This chain links TRBV7-2 with TRBJ2-5, with 16 bases that match TRBD2. This CDR3 spans 16 amino acids. Germline V gene sequence: CDR1 SGHTA, CDR2 FQGNSA. V shed 5 bases, J shed 4 bases, and the junction held 4 bases outside the gene matches.

The table lists this clonotype with many counts. The chain uses TRBV6-1 and TRBJ2-7; D is undetermined. The CDR3 runs to 12 residues. The V end lost 1 base, the J end lost 3 bases, and 4 bases lay between the germline ends. Germline CDR1 MNHNS, CDR2 SASEGT. CDR3: CASSEVVYEQYF. In DNA form, the CDR3 reads TGTGCCAGCAGTGAAGTGGTCTACGAGCAGTACTTC.

At least ten counts were recorded for this clonotype. V and J are TRBV28 and TRBJ2-5; D is possibly TRBD1 (5 bases). The CDR3 totals 11 residues. With 7 bases removed from V and 13 bases from J, the gap between germline ends came to 16 bases. Per germline, CDR1 MDHEN and CDR2 SYDVKM. CDR3 region: CASTDRGRLYF. CDR3 sequence (DNA): TGTGCCAGCACTGACAGAGGAAGATTGTACTTC.

This clonotype was counted only a few times. This chain's CDR3 is CASSESGTGDGYTF. Here the CDR3 DNA reads TGTGCCAGCAGTGAGTCCGGGACAGGCGACGGCTACACCTTC. The rearrangement joins TRBV6-1 to TRBJ1-2; 8 bases are shared with TRBD1. The CDR3 has 14 amino acids. With 3 bases clipped from V and 8 bases from J, the junction kept 8 bases outside the gene matches. Germline CDR1 and CDR2: MNHNS and SASEGT.

This clonotype has at least ten counts. As DNA, the CDR3 is TGTGCCAGCATGGCTAGCGGGAGTTACGAGCAGTACTTC. Its translation: CASMASGSYEQYF. The chain uses TRBV6-1 and TRBJ2-7; TRBD2 agrees at 10 bases. This CDR3 has 13 amino acids. Trimming took 7 bases from V and 4 from J; bases not matched to a gene: 4. CDR1 is MNHNS, CDR2 SASEGT, per germline.

This chain links TRBV7-8 with TRBJ2-5; 11 bases match TRBD2. This CDR3 spans 17 amino acids. The germline gives CDR1 SGHVS, CDR2 FQNEAQ. The trim removed 2 bases at V and 5 bases at J, leaving 10 bases unmatched. The CDR3 bases are TGTGCCAGCAGCTTAATTATAGCGGGAGGGCCGGAGGAGACCCAGTACTTC. Encoded protein: CASSLIIAGGPEETQYF.

V and J are TRBV19 and TRBJ2-1; D unresolved. The CDR3 consists of 16 residues. The V end was cut by 4 bases, the J end by 4 bases, with 17 bases between. Per the germline V gene, CDR1 is LNHDA and CDR2 is SQIVND (reference sequence). The CDR3 nucleotides are TGTGCCAGTAGTACTACAGCCAAACCCACGTACAATGAGCAGTTCTTC. Protein sequence: CASSTTAKPTYNEQFF.

There are a few counts of this clonotype. This rearrangement joins TRBV11-3 to TRBJ2-1; 7 nucleotides line up with TRBD2. Germline lookup yields CDR1 SGHNT and CDR2 YENEEA. V trimming: 5 bases; J trimming: 4 bases; junction bases outside the gene matches: 2. This CDR3 region has 13 residues. The CDR3: CASSQREYNEQFF. DNA of the CDR3: TGTGCCAGCAGCCAGCGGGAATACAATGAGCAGTTCTTC.

The table lists this clonotype with many counts. The chain is built from TRBV27 and TRBJ2-1; 11 bases are shared with TRBD2. V dropped 3 bases and J dropped 8; count of bases not matched to a gene: 12. CDR1 and CDR2 (germline): MNHEY, SMNVEV (reference sequence). CDR3 length: 17 amino acids. The DNA of the CDR3 is TGTGCCAGCAGTTTCACCTACCGACTAGCGGGAAACGATGAGCAGTTCTTC. This encodes CASSFTYRLAGNDEQFF.

The chain has TRBV6-1 and TRBJ1-1, with D possibly matching TRBD1 (6 bases). Germline values: CDR1 MNHNS, CDR2 SASEGT. CDR3 length: 14 amino acids. Trimming cost V 6 bases and J 9 bases, with 20 bases left between them. The CDR3, as DNA: TGTGCCAGCAGCTCCACGAGGCCAGGACAGCAAGCTTTCTTT. Residues: CASSSTRPGQQAFF.

This clonotype was seen many times. The chain is built from TRBV24-1 and TRBJ2-5; D perhaps matches TRBD2 (6 bases). The CDR3 spans 16 residues. V was clipped by 4 bases and J by 5 bases, with 19 bases between them. Germline V gene lookup returns CDR1 KGHDR and CDR2 SFDVKD. The DNA of the CDR3 is TGTGCCACCAGTGAACGTGGTGCCGCGGGGTTGGAGACCCAGTACTTC. Protein sequence: CATSERGAAGLETQYF.

This clonotype was observed at least ten times. The J gene is TRBJ1-1, the V gene TRBV20-1; unclear D gene. Germline CDR1 reads DFQATT; CDR2 reads SNEGSKA (reference sequence). V shed 4 bases and J shed 0 bases, with 21 bases lying between them. The CDR3 extends over 17 amino acids. The CDR3 sequence: CSANGVGDTLLNTEAFF. DNA of the CDR3: TGCAGTGCTAATGGCGTCGGAGACACGTTATTGAACACTGAAGCTTTCTTT.

This clonotype has a count of ten or more. This sequence joins TRBV28 and TRBJ1-2; D call uncertain. Trimming took off 4 bases at V and 4 bases at J, with 7 bases between the two ends. This CDR3 has 12 residues. In germline, CDR1 is MDHEN, CDR2 SYDVKM. CDR3 region: CASSSGSYGYTF. The CDR3 DNA reads TGTGCCAGCAGTTCCGGGAGCTATGGCTACACCTTC.

This clonotype was seen ten or more times. This chain connects TRBV4-3 to TRBJ1-2; D perhaps matches TRBD1 (6 bases). Germline loops: CDR1 LGHNA, CDR2 YSLEER. Trimming took off 2 bases at V and 6 bases at J, with 7 bases between the two ends. This CDR3 has 12 residues. CDR3 DNA: TGCGCCAGCAGCCAACAGGGGAATGGCTACACCTTC. Translation: CASSQQGNGYTF.

This clonotype has ten or more counts. The chain is built from TRBV29-1 and TRBJ2-7; tentatively, D is TRBD2 (5 bases). Between the trimmed V and J ends, which lost 6 bases and 2 bases, there was a span of 14 bases. In germline, CDR1 is SQVTM, CDR2 ANQGSEA. The CDR3 consists of 13 residues. The CDR3 nucleotides are TGCAGCGTGGTCACCCCGGAGGCCTACGAGCAGTACTTC. This encodes CSVVTPEAYEQYF.

The table lists this clonotype with a few counts. The chain carries TRBV27 and TRBJ2-5; 8 nucleotides agree with TRBD2. There are 15 residues in the CDR3. Unmatched junction bases numbered 12, after V lost 8 bases and J lost 4 bases. CDR1 MNHEY and CDR2 SMNVEV come from the germline V gene (reference sequence). In DNA form, the CDR3 reads TGTGCCAGCGGGCCGGGAGGGGTAAGGGGAGAGACCCAGTACTTC. This sequence encodes CASGPGGVRGETQYF.

The chain links TRBV5-8 to TRBJ2-1; D is unresolved. This CDR3 comprises 13 residues. Germline V gene data show CDR1 as SGHTS and CDR2 as YDEGEE. The V end was cut by 3 bases, the J end by 3 bases, with 7 bases between. The CDR3 region is CASSSVNYNEQFF. The DNA of the CDR3 is TGTGCCAGCAGCTCGGTGAACTACAATGAGCAGTTCTTC.

This clonotype was counted many times. CDR3 amino acids: CATNYDRLADNNEQFF. In DNA form, the CDR3 reads TGTGCCACCAACTATGATCGACTAGCGGATAACAATGAGCAGTTCTTC. The V gene is TRBV24-1, the J gene TRBJ2-1; 9 nucleotides match TRBD2. The CDR3 has 16 amino acids. Per the germline V gene, CDR1 is KGHDR and CDR2 is SFDVKD. Trimming at V came to 8 bases and at J to 5 bases, leaving 12 bases not matched to a gene.

Regarding this clonotype: At one end the junction does not follow the germline gene, possibly because of a read error. The V and J genes are TRBV19 and TRBJ1-5; TRBD1 aligns across 10 bases. Per the germline V gene, CDR1 is LNHDA and CDR2 is SQIVND (reference sequence). The CDR3 has 15 amino acids. The CDR3, as DNA: TGTGCCACCTCTCGACAGGGGGCGCCCGGTCAGCCCCGGCATTTT. It encodes CATSRQGAPGQPRHF. The complete variable domain, with remaining parts taken from reference TRBV19 and TRBJ1-5, reads DGGITQSPKYLFRKEGQNVTLSCEQNLNHDAMYWYRQDPGQGLRLIYYSQIVNDFQKGDIAEGYSVSREKKESFPLTVTSAQKNPTAFYLCATSRQGAPGQPRHFGDGTRLSIL.

In its sample, this clonotype was seen many times. This chain joins TRBV9 and TRBJ2-5, with 7 bases lining up with TRBD2. V shed 3 bases, J shed 7 bases, and the junction held 12 bases outside the gene matches. CDR1 and CDR2 (germline): SGDLS, YYNGEE. CDR3 size: 15 residues. The CDR3 spells CASSESSGGLWTQYF. CDR3 DNA: TGTGCCAGCAGCGAGTCTAGCGGTGGGTTATGGACCCAGTACTTC.

Comments on this clonotype: A much larger clonotype is one base distant, so this may be a read error. The rearrangement links TRBV3-1 to TRBJ1-5, with 7 bases fitting TRBD1. This CDR3 has 13 amino acids. Per the germline V gene, CDR1 is LGHDT and CDR2 is YNNKEL (reference sequence). CDR3 sequence: CASSQTGNQSQHF. The CDR3 DNA is TGTGCCAGCAGCCAGACAGGGAATCAGTCCCAGCATTTT.

This clonotype came up many times. The rearrangement uses TRBV20-1 and TRBJ2-7; the D gene is possibly TRBD1 (6 bases). Trimming shortened V by 0 bases and J by 1 base, and 16 bases separated the two germline ends. In germline, CDR1 is DFQATT, CDR2 SNEGSKA (reference sequence). This CDR3 comprises 16 residues. Here the CDR3 reads CSARDPYREGSYEQYF. The CDR3 bases are TGCAGTGCTAGAGATCCGTACAGGGAAGGATCCTACGAGCAGTACTTC.

This clonotype was counted ten times or more. The V call is TRBV20-1, the J call TRBJ2-1; 10 nucleotides agree with TRBD2. The CDR3 is made up of 15 amino acids. V lost 3 bases to trimming and J lost 7 bases; unmatched junction nucleotides: 9. Germline V gives CDR1 DFQATT, CDR2 SNEGSKA (reference sequence). CDR3 DNA sequence: TGCAGTGCTAGGATTAGCGGGAGGAGTGGGAATGAGCAGTTCTTC. Its protein product is CSARISGRSGNEQFF.

In this sample, this clonotype turned up many times. The chain combines TRBV4-3 with TRBJ2-1; D gene uncertain. The CDR3 is 13 residues long. V lost 2 bases to trimming and J lost 9 bases, with 11 bases between them. Looked up from germline, CDR1 is LGHNA and CDR2 is YSLEER. CDR3 sequence: CASSQYVEAEQFF. In nucleotides, the CDR3 is TGCGCCAGCAGCCAATATGTGGAAGCTGAGCAGTTCTTC.

The chain employs TRBV28 and TRBJ1-6; no reliable D call. Trimming cost V 5 bases and J 6 bases, with 11 bases left between them. The CDR3 consists of 14 residues. CDR1 is MDHEN and CDR2 is SYDVKM in the germline V gene. The CDR3 DNA sequence: TGTGCCAGCAGTGGGAATTTCGGTAATTCACCCCTCCACTTT. As protein: CASSGNFGNSPLHF.

The J gene is TRBJ2-7, the V gene TRBV29-1; D is uncertain. With 4 bases removed from V and 2 bases from J, the gap between germline ends came to 6 bases. This CDR3 has 11 residues. The V gene's germline CDR1 is SQVTM and CDR2 ANQGSEA. The CDR3 DNA reads TGCAGCGTTGGGGTGGCCTACGAGCAGTACTTC. Translating gives CSVGVAYEQYF.

This clonotype was recorded at least ten times. The chain recombines TRBV6-2 or TRBV6-3 with TRBJ2-7; TRBD2 matches 12 bases. Per germline, CDR1 MNHEY and CDR2 SVGEGT. V lost 2 bases to trimming and J lost 3 bases; unmatched junction nucleotides: 8. CDR3 length: 17 residues. CDR3 loop: CASSYGSSGRAVYEQYF. The CDR3 DNA reads as TGTGCCAGCAGTTACGGTTCTAGCGGGAGGGCCGTCTACGAGCAGTACTTC.